This T cell receptor (beta chain) is from a study of a mutant IDH1 vaccine in newly diagnosed glioma. Study-level information: The earlier regimen, radiotherapy, temozolomide, or both, was most often both.

The repertoire was sequenced with immunoSEQ multiplex PCR; TCRdb's copy has only in-frame clones and lacks some. The table lists roughly 30,000 clones, 65% to 85% of them singletons. Time point in this sample: week 47, end of study. Every single dose of the vaccine, 300 ug of mutant IDH1 20-mer peptide, came with topical imiquimod. Eight vaccine injections were given to patients in weeks 1, 3, 5, 7, 11, 15, 19 and 23. The astrocytomas were IDH1-mutant, ATRX-negative, and WHO grade 3 or 4. This clone came up a few times. Its antigen is still unknown. Germline values: CDR1 SGHTA, CDR2 FQGTGA. The CDR3 extends over 15 amino acids. V was shortened by 0 bases and J by 5 bases, with 10 bases between the two germline ends.

The sample here was PBMCs, taken from a glioma patient whose treatment included an IDH1 peptide vaccine. The chain uses TRBV7-3 and TRBJ2-2; TRBD2 is a possible D gene (5 bases). This clonotype was sampled from a man aged 30-40 years with glioma. The DNA for the CDR3 is TGTGCCAGCAGCTTAACATCAACGGGGACCGGGGAGCTGTTTTTT. It yields the protein CASSLTSTGTGELFF.